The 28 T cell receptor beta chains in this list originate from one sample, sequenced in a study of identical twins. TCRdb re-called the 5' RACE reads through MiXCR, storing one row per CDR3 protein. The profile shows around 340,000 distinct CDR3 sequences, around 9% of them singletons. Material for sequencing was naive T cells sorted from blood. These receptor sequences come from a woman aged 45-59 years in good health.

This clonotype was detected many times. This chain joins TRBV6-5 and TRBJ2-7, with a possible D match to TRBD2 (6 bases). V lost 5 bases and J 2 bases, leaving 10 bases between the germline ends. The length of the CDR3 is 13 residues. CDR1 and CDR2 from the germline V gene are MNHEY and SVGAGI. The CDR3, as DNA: TGTGCCAGCAGTACGCGGGGTACCTACGAGCAGTACTTC. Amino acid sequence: CASSTRGTYEQYF.

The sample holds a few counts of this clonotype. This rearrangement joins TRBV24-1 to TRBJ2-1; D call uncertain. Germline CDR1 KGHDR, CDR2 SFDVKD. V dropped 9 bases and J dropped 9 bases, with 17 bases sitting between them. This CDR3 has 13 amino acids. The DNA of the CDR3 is TGTGCCACCGCGCTCCGGGCCGAGAGTGAGCAGTTCTTC. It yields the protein CATALRAESEQFF.

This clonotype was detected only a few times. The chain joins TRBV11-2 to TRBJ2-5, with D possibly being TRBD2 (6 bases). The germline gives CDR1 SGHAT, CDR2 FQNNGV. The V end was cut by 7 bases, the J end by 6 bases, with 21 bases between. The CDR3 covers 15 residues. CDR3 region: CASNGEVPPIKTQYF. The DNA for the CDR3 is TGTGCCAGCAACGGGGAGGTCCCACCTATCAAGACCCAGTACTTC.

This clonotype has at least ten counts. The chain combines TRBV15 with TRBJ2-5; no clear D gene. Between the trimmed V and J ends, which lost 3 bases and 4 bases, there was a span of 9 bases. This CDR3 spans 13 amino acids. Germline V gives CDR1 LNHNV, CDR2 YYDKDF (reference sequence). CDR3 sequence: CATSRTSGETQYF. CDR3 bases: TGTGCCACCAGCAGGACCTCGGGAGAGACCCAGTACTTC. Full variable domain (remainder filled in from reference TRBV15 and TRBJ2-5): DAMVIQNPRYQVTQFGKPVTLSCSQTLNHNVMYWYQQKSSQAPKLLFHYYDKDFNNEADTPDNFQSRRPNTSFCFLDIRSPGLGDTAMYLCATSRTSGETQYFGPGTRLLVL.

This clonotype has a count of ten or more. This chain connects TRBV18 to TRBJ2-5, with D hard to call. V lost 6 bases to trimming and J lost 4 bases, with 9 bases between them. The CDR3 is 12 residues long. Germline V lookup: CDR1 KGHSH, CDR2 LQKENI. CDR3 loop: CASSPLGETQYF. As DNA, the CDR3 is TGTGCCAGCTCGCCCCTGGGAGAGACCCAGTACTTC.

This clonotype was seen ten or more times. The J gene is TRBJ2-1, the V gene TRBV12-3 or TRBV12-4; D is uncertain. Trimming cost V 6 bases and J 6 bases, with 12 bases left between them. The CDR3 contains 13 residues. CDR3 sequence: CASRTTPGNEQFF. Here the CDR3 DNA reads TGTGCCAGCAGGACGACCCCAGGCAATGAGCAGTTCTTC.

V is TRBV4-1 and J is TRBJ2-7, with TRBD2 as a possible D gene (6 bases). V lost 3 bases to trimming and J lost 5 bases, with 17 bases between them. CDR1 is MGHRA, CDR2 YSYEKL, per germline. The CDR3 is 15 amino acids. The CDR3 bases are TGCGCCAGCAGCCATGAACCGGGACTTTTACACGAGCAGTACTTC. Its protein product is CASSHEPGLLHEQYF.

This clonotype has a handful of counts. CDR3 protein: CASGGIRGRYEQYF. CDR3 coding DNA: TGTGCCAGCGGGGGGATTAGGGGGAGATACGAGCAGTACTTC. The J gene is TRBJ2-7, the V gene TRBV28, with D possibly called TRBD1 or TRBD2 (6 bases each). The germline gives CDR1 MDHEN, CDR2 SYDVKM. The V gene lost 8 bases and the J gene lost 4 bases, with 18 bases spanning the gap. The CDR3 runs 14 residues. Full variable domain (missing parts from reference TRBV28 and TRBJ2-7): DVKVTQSSRYLVKRTGEKVFLECVQDMDHENMFWYRQDPGLGLRLIYFSYDVKMKEKGDIPEGYSVSREKKERFSLILESASTNQTSMYLCASGGIRGRYEQYFGPGTRLTVT.

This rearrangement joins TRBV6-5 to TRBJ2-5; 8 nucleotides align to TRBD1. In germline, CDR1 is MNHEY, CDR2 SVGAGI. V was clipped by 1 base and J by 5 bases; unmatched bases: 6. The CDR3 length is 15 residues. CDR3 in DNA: TGTGCCAGCAGTTACTGGACAGGGTCTTTCGAGACCCAGTACTTC. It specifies CASSYWTGSFETQYF.

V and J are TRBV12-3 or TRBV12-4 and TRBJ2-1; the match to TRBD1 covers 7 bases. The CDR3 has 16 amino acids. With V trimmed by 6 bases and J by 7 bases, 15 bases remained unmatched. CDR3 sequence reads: CASSPPGGDRANEQFF. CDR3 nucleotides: TGTGCCAGCAGCCCTCCCGGAGGTGACAGGGCTAATGAGCAGTTCTTC.

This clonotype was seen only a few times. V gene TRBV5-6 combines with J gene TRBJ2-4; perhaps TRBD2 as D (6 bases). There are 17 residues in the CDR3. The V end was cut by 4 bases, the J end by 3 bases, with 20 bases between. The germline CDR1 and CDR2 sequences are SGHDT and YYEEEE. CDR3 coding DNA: TGTGCCAGCAGCCCGGAGGGGCAGGGAAGGGACAAAAACATTCAGTACTTC. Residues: CASSPEGQGRDKNIQYF.

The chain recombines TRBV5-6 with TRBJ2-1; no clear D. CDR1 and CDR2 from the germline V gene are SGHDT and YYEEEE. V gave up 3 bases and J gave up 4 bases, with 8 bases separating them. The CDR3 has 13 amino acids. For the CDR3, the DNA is TGTGCCAGCAGCTCACGAGCTTACAATGAGCAGTTCTTC. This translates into CASSSRAYNEQFF.

The CDR3 region is CATSRGGTGGQETQYF. DNA for the CDR3: TGTGCCACCAGCAGAGGAGGGACAGGGGGACAAGAGACCCAGTACTTC. The rearrangement uses TRBV15 and TRBJ2-5, with 11 bases matching TRBD1. Germline lookup yields CDR1 LNHNV and CDR2 YYDKDF (reference sequence). Losses at the gene ends were 1 base for V and 2 bases for J; bases not matched to a gene: 3. This CDR3 has 16 amino acids.

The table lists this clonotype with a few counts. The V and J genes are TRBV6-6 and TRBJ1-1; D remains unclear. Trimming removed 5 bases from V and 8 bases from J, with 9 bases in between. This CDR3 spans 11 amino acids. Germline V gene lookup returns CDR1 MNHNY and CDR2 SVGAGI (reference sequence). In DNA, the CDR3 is TGTGCCAGCAGTAGTGGTTTCGAAGCTTTCTTT. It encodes CASSSGFEAFF.

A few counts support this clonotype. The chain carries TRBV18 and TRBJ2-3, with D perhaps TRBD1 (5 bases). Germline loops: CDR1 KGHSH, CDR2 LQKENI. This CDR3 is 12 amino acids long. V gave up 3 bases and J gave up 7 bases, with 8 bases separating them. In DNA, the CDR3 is TGTGCCAGCTCACCGACAGTTTATACGCAGTATTTT. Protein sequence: CASSPTVYTQYF.

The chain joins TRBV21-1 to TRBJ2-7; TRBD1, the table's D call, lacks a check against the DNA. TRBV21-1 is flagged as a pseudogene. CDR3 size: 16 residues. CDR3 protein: CASSTRTRTGLGEQYV. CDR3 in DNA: TGTGCCAGCAGCACCCGAACCAGGACAGGGCTGGGCGAGCAGTACGTC.

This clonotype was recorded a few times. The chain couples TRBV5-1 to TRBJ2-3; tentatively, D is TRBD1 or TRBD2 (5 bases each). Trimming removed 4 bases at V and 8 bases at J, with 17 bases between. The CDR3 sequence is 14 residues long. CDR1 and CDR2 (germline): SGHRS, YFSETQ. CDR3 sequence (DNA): TGCGCCAGCAGCCTAGACTACGATGGGGGTACGCAGTATTTT. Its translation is CASSLDYDGGTQYF. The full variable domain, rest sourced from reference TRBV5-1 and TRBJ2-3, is KAGVTQTPRYLIKTRGQQVTLSCSPISGHRSVSWYQQTPGQGLQFLFEYFSETQRNKGNFPGRFSGRQFSNSRSEMNVSTLELGDSALYLCASSLDYDGGTQYFGPGTRLTVL.

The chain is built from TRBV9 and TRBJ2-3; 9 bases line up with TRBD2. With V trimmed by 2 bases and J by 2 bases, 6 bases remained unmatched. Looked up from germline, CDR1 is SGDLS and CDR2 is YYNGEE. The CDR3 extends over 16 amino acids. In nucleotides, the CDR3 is TGTGCCAGCAGCGTCACTAGCGGGCTGAACACAGATACGCAGTATTTT. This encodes CASSVTSGLNTDTQYF.

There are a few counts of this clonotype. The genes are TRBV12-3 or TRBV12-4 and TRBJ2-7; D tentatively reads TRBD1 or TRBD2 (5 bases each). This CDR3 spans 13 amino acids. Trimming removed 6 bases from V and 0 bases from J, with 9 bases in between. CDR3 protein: CASSGTVSYEQYF. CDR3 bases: TGTGCCAGCAGCGGGACGGTCTCCTACGAGCAGTACTTC.

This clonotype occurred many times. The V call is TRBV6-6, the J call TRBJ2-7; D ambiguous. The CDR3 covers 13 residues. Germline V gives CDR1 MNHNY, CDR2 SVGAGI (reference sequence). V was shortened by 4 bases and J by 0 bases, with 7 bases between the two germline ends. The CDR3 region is CASSSRSSYEQYV. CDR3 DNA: TGTGCCAGCAGTTCCAGGAGCTCCTACGAGCAGTACGTC.

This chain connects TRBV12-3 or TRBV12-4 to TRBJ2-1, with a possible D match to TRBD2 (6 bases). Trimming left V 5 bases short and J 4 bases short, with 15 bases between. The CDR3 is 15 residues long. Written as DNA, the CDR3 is TGTGCCAGCAGTCCACCCACTAGCTTATACAATGAGCAGTTCTTC. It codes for CASSPPTSLYNEQFF.

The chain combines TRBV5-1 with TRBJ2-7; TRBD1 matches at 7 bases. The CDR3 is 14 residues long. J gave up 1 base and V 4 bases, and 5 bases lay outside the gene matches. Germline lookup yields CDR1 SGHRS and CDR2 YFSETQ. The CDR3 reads CASSTRTGSYEQYF. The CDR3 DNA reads TGCGCCAGCAGCACCCGGACAGGATCCTACGAGCAGTACTTC.

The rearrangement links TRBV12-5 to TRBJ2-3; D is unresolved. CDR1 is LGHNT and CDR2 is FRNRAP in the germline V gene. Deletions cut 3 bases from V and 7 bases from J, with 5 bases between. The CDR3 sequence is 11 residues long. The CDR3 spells CASGLQYTQYF. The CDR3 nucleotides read TGTGCTAGTGGTTTACAATATACGCAGTATTTT. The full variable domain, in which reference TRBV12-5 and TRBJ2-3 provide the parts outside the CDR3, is DARVTQTPRHKVTEMGQEVTMRCQPILGHNTVFWYRQTMMQGLELLAYFRNRAPLDDSGMPKDRFSAEMPDATLATLKIQPSEPRDSAVYFCASGLQYTQYFGPGTRLTVL.

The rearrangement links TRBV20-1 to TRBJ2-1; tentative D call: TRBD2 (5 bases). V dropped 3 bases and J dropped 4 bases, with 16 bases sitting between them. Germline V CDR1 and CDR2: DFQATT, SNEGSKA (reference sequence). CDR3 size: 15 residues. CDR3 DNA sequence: TGCAGTGCTAGGGCAGCGGCCTGGGCGTACAATGAGCAGTTCTTC. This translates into CSARAAAWAYNEQFF.

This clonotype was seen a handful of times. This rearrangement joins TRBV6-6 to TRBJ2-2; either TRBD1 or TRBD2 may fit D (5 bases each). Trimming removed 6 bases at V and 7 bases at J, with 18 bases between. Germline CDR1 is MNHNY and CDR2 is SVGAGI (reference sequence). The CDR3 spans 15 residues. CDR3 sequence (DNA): TGTGCCAGCAGGCCCGGGACCCCGGTTCGCGGGGAGCTGTTTTTT. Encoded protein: CASRPGTPVRGELFF.

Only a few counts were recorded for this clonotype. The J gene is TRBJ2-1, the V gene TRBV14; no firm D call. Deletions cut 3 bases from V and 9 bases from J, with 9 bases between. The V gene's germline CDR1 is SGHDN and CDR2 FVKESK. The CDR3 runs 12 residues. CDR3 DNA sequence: TGTGCCAGCAGCCATATAGGCCCTGAGCAGTTCTTC. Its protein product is CASSHIGPEQFF.

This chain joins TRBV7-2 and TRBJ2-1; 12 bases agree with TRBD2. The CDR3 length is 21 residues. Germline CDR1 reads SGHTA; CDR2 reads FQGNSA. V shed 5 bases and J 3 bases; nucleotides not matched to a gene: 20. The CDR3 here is CASSDKGTSGPQSLFYNEQFF. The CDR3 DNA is TGTGCCAGCAGCGACAAGGGGACTAGCGGGCCCCAAAGCCTTTTCTACAATGAGCAGTTCTTC.

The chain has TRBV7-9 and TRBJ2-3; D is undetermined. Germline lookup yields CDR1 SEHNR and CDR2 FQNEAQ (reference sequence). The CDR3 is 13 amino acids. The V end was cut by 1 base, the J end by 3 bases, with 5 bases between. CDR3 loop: CASSLGMTDTQYF. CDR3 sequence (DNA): TGTGCCAGCAGCTTAGGGATGACAGATACGCAGTATTTT.